Listed below are T cell receptor beta chains from one sample, sequenced in a study of blood T cells in healthy people across ages. MiXCR was run by TCRdb on the 5' RACE reads, yielding one entry per CDR3 protein. The data hold hundreds of thousands of distinct CDR3 sequences, with around 62% observed a single time. Material: blood. The receptors were gathered from a man in his thirties or forties in good health. The CDR3 runs from the conserved cysteine through the conserved F or W. The D gene is left open where the match is weak. A row's size may be missing; if present it is once, few, many or a size class.

TRBJ1-1 - - TRBV2 14 CASSEGGAGTEAFF TGTGCCAGCAGCGAGGGGGGGGCAGGCACTGAAGCTTTCTTT
TRBJ2-3 - TRBD1 TRBV28 17 CASSFNWDSPSTDTQYF TGTGCCAGCAGTTTCAACTGGGACAGCCCTAGCACAGATACGCAGTATTTT
TRBJ2-7 - TRBD2 TRBV20-1 14 CSAGGLAGEDEQYF TGCAGTGCTGGGGGACTAGCGGGGGAGGACGAGCAGTACTTC
TRBJ2-5 - TRBD2 TRBV27 16 CASSPRSGGRGETQYF TGTGCCAGCTCCCCCAGGAGCGGGGGAAGAGGAGAGACCCAGTACTTC
TRBJ1-6 once TRBD1 TRBV5-6 15 CASSLDRVINSPLHF TGTGCCAGCAGCCTCGACAGGGTGATCAATTCACCCCTCCACTTT
TRBJ2-7 - TRBD2 TRBV27 15 CASSFAGGSSYEQYF TGTGCCAGCAGTTTCGCGGGGGGGAGCTCCTACGAGCAGTACTTC
TRBJ1-5 - TRBD1 TRBV27 15 CASSLWGQGNQPQHF TGTGCCAGCAGTTTATGGGGACAGGGGAATCAGCCCCAGCATTTT
TRBJ1-5 - TRBD1 TRBV20-1 15 CSALRDSTINQPQHF TGCAGTGCTCTGCGGGACAGCACAATCAATCAGCCCCAGCATTTT
TRBJ2-1 few TRBD2 TRBV20-1 14 CNPTGTRRHNEQFF TGCAACCCAACTGGGACTAGGCGACACAATGAGCAGTTCTTC
TRBJ2-7 few - TRBV29-1 14 CSVVAAPFSYEQYF TGCAGCGTTGTTGCAGCACCATTTTCCTACGAGCAGTACTTC
TRBJ2-7 few - TRBV4-3 15 CASSQALASSYEQYF TGCGCCAGCAGCCAAGCCCTTGCAAGCTCCTACGAGCAGTACTTC
TRBJ2-1 - - TRBV12-3/TRBV12-4 13 CASSWDFSDEQFF TGTGCCAGCAGTTGGGACTTCAGCGATGAGCAGTTCTTC
TRBJ1-6 few TRBD1 TRBV4-3 15 CASSPETGGYSPLHF TGCGCCAGCAGCCCGGAGACAGGGGGCTACTCACCCCTCCACTTT
TRBJ2-1 - TRBD2 TRBV12-3/TRBV12-4 16 CASSPTSGGPYNEQFF TGTGCCAGCAGCCCGACTAGCGGGGGCCCTTACAATGAGCAGTTCTTC
TRBJ1-2 - - TRBV14 13 CASSHGPNYGYTF TGTGCCAGCAGCCACGGGCCCAACTATGGCTACACCTTC
TRBJ2-6 - - TRBV7-9 14 CASRWSSGANVLTF TGTGCCAGCAGATGGAGCTCTGGGGCCAACGTCCTGACTTTC
TRBJ1-5 - - TRBV5-1 15 CASSLGVSSNQPQHF TGTGCCAGCAGCTTAGGGGTATCTAGCAATCAGCCCCAGCATTTT